The source of this T cell receptor (beta chain) is a study of cytomegalovirus exposure and HLA in healthy donors. Study outcomes and limitations: Altogether, some 160 TCR beta chains were recorded as cytomegalovirus-associated.

Turning to this clone: What it binds is unknown.

TCRdb keeps only in-frame clones here, not all; method: immunoSEQ multiplex PCR. This repertoire shows about 200,000 clones, roughly 91% found once; its top ten account for roughly 2%. The donors were part of the validation cohort, which consisted of approximately 110 subjects and was separate from the first cohort of about 650 subjects. There are 11 residues in the CDR3. Germline loops: CDR1 SGHDT, CDR2 YYEEEE. Trimming stripped 7 bases from V and 3 bases from J, with 7 bases between. This TCR derives from a woman under 30 in good health and CMV-seropositive. The specimen was PBMCs. The J gene is TRBJ1-1, the V gene TRBV5-6; D uncertain. The CDR3 bases are TGTGCCAGCCCCGGGGACACTGAAGCTTTCTTT. Protein: CASPGDTEAFF.